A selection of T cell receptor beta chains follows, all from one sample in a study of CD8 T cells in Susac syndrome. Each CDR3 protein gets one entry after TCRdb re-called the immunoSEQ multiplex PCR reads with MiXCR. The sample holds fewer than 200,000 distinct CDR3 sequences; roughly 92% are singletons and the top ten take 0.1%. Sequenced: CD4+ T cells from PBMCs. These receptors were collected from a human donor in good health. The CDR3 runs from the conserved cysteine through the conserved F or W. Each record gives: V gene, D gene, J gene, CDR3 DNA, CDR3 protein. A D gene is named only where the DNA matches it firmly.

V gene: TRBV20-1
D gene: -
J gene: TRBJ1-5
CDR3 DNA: TGCAGTGTCAGGGATCCGGGGGGCGATCAGCCCCAGCATTTT
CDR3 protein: CSVRDPGGDQPQHF

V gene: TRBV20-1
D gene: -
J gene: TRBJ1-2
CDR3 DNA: TGCAGTGCTCCTACCAGGGCCACTAACTATGGCTACACCTTC
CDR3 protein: CSAPTRATNYGYTF

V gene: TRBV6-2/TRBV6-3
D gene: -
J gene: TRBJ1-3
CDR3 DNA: TGTGCCAGCAGTTACTCGCTTCGGGGGAGTGACCCTGGAAACACCATATATTTT
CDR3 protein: CASSYSLRGSDPGNTIYF

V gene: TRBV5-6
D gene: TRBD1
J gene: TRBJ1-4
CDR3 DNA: TGTGCCAGCAGCTCTACATTCAACGACACACAGGGGAGAAAACTGTTTTTT
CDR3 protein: CASSSTFNDTQGRKLFF

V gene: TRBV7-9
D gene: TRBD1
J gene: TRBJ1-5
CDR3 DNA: TGTGCCAGCAGCTTAGGGGACAGGGCAGCTAATCAGCCCCAGCATTTT
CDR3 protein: CASSLGDRAANQPQHF

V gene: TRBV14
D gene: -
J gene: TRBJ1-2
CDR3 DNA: TGTGCCAGCAGCCAGGACGGATACTATGGCTACACCTTC
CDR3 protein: CASSQDGYYGYTF

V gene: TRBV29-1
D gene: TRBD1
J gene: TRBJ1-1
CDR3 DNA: TGCAGCGTGAAACAGGGGGCTGGGACTGAAGCTTTCTTT
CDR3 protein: CSVKQGAGTEAFF

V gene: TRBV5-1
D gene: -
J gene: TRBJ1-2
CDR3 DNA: TGCGCCAGCAGGCCAGGGGCAGGAGCAAACTATGGCTACACCTTC
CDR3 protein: CASRPGAGANYGYTF

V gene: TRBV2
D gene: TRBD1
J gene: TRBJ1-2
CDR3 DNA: TGTGCCAGCAGTGGGGACAGGGATCCCCCCCTTGGCTACACCTTC
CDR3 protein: CASSGDRDPPLGYTF

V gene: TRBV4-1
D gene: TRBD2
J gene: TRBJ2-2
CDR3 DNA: TGCGCCAGCAGCCAGAGGGGACTAGCGGGAGCGAACACCGGGGAGCTGTTTTTT
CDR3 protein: CASSQRGLAGANTGELFF

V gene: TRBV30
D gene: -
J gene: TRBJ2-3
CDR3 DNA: TGTGCCTGGAGCGCCTTTTTTCCGGGGACAGATACGCAGTATTTT
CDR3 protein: CAWSAFFPGTDTQYF

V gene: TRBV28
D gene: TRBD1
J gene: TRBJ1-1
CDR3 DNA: TGTGCCAGCAGTGTGGGGACAGGGGCGACGACTGAAGCTTTCTTT
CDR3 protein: CASSVGTGATTEAFF

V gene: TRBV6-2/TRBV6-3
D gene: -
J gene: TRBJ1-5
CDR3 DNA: TGTGCCAGCAGTTACTCCCGATGGCCCCAGCATTTT
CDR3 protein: CASSYSRWPQHF

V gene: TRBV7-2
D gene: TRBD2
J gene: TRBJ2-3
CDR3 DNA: TGTGCCAGCAGCTCCCAGCGGGGGGGCCGAGGAACAGATACGCAGTATTTT
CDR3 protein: CASSSQRGGRGTDTQYF

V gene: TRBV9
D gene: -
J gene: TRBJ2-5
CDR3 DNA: TGTGCCAGCCAATCTCCGTACCAAGAGACCCAGTACTTC
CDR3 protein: CASQSPYQETQYF

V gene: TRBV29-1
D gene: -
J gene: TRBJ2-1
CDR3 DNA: TGCAGCGTTGGGGGTGCTGGAACATCGCCCTACAATGAGCAGTTCTTC
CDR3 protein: CSVGGAGTSPYNEQFF

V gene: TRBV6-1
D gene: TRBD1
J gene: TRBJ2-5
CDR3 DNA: TGTGCCAGCAGTCGGCGGACAGGGGCCCTCAAGGGAGAGACCCAGTACTTC
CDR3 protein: CASSRRTGALKGETQYF

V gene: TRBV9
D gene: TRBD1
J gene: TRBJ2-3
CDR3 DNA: TGTGCCAGCAGCCCCACAGGGGGCCGGGATACGCAGTATTTT
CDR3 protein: CASSPTGGRDTQYF

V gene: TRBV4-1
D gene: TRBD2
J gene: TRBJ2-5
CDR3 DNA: TGCGCCAGCAGCCAACTCCGCGAGCGGGGGGGCCCAGAGACCCAGTACTTC
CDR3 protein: CASSQLRERGGPETQYF

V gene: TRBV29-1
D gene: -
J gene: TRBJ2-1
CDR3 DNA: TGCAGCGTTGAAGTGACTAGTACTAACAATGAGCAGTTCTTC
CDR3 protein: CSVEVTSTNNEQFF

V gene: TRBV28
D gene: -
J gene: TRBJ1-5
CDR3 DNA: TGTGCCAGCAGTCCCGGACACCTAAGCAATCAGCCCCAGCATTTT
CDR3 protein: CASSPGHLSNQPQHF

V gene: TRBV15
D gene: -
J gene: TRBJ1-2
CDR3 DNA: TGTGCCACCAGCAGAGATCAGAGCCTCTATGGCTACACCTTC
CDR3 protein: CATSRDQSLYGYTF

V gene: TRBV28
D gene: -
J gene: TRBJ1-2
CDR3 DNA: TGTGCCAGCAGTTTAATTTCTGGTAACTATGGCTACACCTTC
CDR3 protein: CASSLISGNYGYTF